Shown below are 5 T cell receptor beta chains from a single sample sequenced in a study of early T cells in non-severe SARS-CoV-2 infection. TCRdb passed the 5' RACE reads through MiXCR, listing each CDR3 protein once. The data show under 100,000 distinct CDR3 sequences, with roughly 13% seen just once and 1.4% held by the top ten. Sequencing used whole blood. The receptors were sampled from an adult who was a healthcare worker with PCR-confirmed SARS-CoV-2 infection or an uninfected control (not recorded which).

At least ten counts were recorded for this clonotype. The chain recombines TRBV29-1 with TRBJ2-6, with D tentatively TRBD1 or TRBD2 (6 bases each). Germline CDR1 SQVTM, CDR2 ANQGSEA. The V gene lost 6 bases and the J gene lost 1 base, with 19 bases spanning the gap. There are 17 residues in the CDR3. The CDR3 DNA reads TGCAGCGTCCCGGGGGCCGGAACTCCTTCTGGGGCCAACGTCCTGACTTTC. Its protein product is CSVPGAGTPSGANVLTF.

This clonotype was seen a few times. The V call is TRBV11-1, the J call TRBJ1-2; D is undetermined. This CDR3 comprises 13 residues. The V gene lost 6 bases and the J gene lost 5 bases, with 13 bases spanning the gap. The germline V gene encodes CDR1 SGHAT and CDR2 FQDESV (reference sequence). CDR3 amino acids: CASRGRNKYGYTF. The DNA for the CDR3 is TGTGCCAGCAGGGGCAGGAACAAATATGGCTACACCTTC.

As to this clonotype: A much larger clone lies a single base off, so this may be a read error. The chain has TRBV5-1 and TRBJ2-3; D ambiguous. Per germline, CDR1 SGHRS and CDR2 YFSETQ. The CDR3 is 12 amino acids. V lost 3 bases and J lost 2, with 4 bases in between. CDR3 region: CASSSDTDTQYF. CDR3 coding DNA: TGCGCCAGCAGCTCGGACACAGATACGCAGTATTTT.

About this clonotype: The junction does not match germline at one end; this may be a read error. The V call is TRBV7-2, the J call TRBJ2-7, with D maybe TRBD2 (5 bases). This CDR3 has 15 amino acids. Germline loops: CDR1 SGHTA, CDR2 FQGNSA. The CDR3 nucleotides are TGTGCCAGCAGCCTAGCAGATGGTAGGACCTACGAGCAGTACTTC. The encoded protein is CASSLADGRTYEQYF.

This clonotype has a count of ten or more. The V and J genes are TRBV5-4 and TRBJ2-5, with a weak D call TRBD2 (5 bases). Germline-derived CDR1 and CDR2 are SGHNT and YYREEE (reference sequence). With 0 bases removed from V and 4 bases from J, the gap between germline ends came to 10 bases. This CDR3 contains 14 residues. As DNA, the CDR3 is TGTGCCAGCAGCTTGGGGCTAGCTCCAGAGACCCAGTACTTC. It codes for CASSLGLAPETQYF.